This T cell receptor beta chain comes out of a study of memory CD8 T cells in hepatitis C reinfection. Across the study: After reinfection, two primary-infection resolvers became chronically infected.

Sample time point: peak reinfection, 3 to 8 weeks after reinfection detection. TCR sequencing was done directly ex vivo on sorted cells, without expansion in vitro. Germline V gene sequence: CDR1 MNHEY, CDR2 SVGAGI. The length of the CDR3 is 13 residues. V was trimmed by 6 bases and J by 3 bases, leaving 12 bases between them. This table comes from immunoSEQ multiplex PCR, and its TCRdb copy is limited to in-frame clones, with some not included. The data contain under 50,000 clones, 70% to 90% of them singletons. The receptor's source is a man between 18 and 35 years old with hepatitis C virus infection. The sample taken for sequencing was naive CD8+ T cells sorted from blood. V and J are TRBV6-5 and TRBJ2-7, with TRBD1 as a possible D gene (6 bases). The chain's CDR3 is CASSSGQNYEQYF. The CDR3 DNA is TGTGCCAGCAGCTCCGGACAGAACTACGAGCAGTACTTC.